This entry describes one TCR beta chain. As yet, its antigen is unknown. The sample originates from a study of shared clonotypes between healthy human individuals. Study-level points and caveats: Generation probabilities were higher for clonotypes shared across all four sorted-subset donors than for unshared ones.

Original handling: ImmunoSEQ supplied junction-only sequences lacking quality scores, so filtering was different. Some clones are missing from TCRdb's copy, which holds only in-frame ones; the method was immunoSEQ multiplex PCR. V and J calls and clone size follow that table, whereas D and trimming were derived from the DNA. The table includes about 2.3 million clones, 90% to 95% detected once. The sample consisted of naive CD4+ T cells from PBMCs. Subset described: CD45RA+ positively selected. This sequence was found in a man younger than 35 in good health. Some clones in this sample may be carry-over from other donors' samples.

CDR3 sequence reads: CASSPTTGSETQYF. In nucleotides, the CDR3 is TGTGCCAGCTCACCAACGACAGGCTCAGAGACCCAGTACTTC. J is TRBJ2-5 and V is TRBV18; tentative D call: TRBD1 (6 bases). This CDR3 contains 14 residues. The germline V gene encodes CDR1 KGHSH and CDR2 LQKENI. Trimming cost V 2 bases and J 4 bases, with 11 bases left between them.